This T cell receptor (beta chain) derives from a study of T cell repertoires in cytomegalovirus infection. Study-wide context: The study used recently identified HLA-C-restricted and well-studied HLA-B-restricted CMV epitopes. Public TCR beta signatures indicated both CMV infection and matching HLA type.

Using its own MiXCR run on the reads, TCRdb lists one record per CDR3 protein. This sample has approximately 500,000 distinct CDR3 sequences, with around a third found just once. V lost 4 bases and J 7 bases, leaving 11 bases between the germline ends. This CDR3 region has 13 residues. Germline V gene data show CDR1 as MNHEY and CDR2 as SMNVEV (reference sequence). Regarding the study as a whole: Dominating the ex vivo response were TCR beta clonotypes that were CMV-specific and HLA-C-restricted. Accumulated public TCR beta family frequency recognized individuals carrying CMV together with the relevant HLA.

Of note for this clonotype: What it binds is unknown.

The sequences come from cultured PBMCs, collected from culture after CMV antigen stimulation. This receptor was taken from a human donor in good health (CMV status not recorded). Some clones in this sample may be carry-over from other donors' samples. The V call is TRBV27, the J call TRBJ1-5, with D uncertain. CDR3 sequence reads: CASSSRVHQPQHF. The CDR3 DNA follows: TGTGCCAGCAGTTCAAGGGTACACCAGCCCCAGCATTTT.